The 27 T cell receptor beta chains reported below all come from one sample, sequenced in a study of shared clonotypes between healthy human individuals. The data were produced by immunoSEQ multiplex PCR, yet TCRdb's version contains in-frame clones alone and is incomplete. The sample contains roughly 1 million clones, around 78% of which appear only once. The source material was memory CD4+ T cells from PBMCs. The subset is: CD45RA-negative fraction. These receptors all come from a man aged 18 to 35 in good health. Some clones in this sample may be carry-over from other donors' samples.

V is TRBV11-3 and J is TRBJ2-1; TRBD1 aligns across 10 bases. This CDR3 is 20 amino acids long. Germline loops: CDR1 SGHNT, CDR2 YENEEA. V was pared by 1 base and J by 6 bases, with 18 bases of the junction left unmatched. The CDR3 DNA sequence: TGTGCCAGCAGCTTAGGTCGGGGGACAGGGGATTCGGGATCGAGCAATGAGCAGTTCTTC. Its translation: CASSLGRGTGDSGSSNEQFF.

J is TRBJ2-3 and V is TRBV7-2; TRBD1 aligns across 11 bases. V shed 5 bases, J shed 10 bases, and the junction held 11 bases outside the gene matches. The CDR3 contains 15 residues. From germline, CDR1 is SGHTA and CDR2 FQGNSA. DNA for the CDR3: TGTGCCAGCAGCGGACGGGACAGGGGGGCCCGCGCGCAGTATTTT. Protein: CASSGRDRGARAQYF.

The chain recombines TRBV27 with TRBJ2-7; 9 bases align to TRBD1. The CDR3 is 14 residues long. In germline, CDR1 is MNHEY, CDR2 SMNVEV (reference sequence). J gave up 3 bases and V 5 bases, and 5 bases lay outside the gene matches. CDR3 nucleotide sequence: TGTGCCAGCAGTGCGGGACAGGGTTTCTACGAGCAGTACTTC. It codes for CASSAGQGFYEQYF.

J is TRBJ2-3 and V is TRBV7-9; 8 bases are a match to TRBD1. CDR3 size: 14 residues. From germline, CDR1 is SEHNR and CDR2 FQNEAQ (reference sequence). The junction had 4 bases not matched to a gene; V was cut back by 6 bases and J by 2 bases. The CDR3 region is CASRVQGVTDTQYF. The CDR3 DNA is TGTGCCAGCAGGGTACAGGGGGTCACAGATACGCAGTATTTT.

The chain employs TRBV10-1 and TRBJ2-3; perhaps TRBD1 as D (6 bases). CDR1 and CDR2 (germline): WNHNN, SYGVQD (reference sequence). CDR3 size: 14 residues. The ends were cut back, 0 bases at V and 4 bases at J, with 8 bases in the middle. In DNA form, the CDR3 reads TGCGCCAGCAGTGAGTCCTCAGGGGCAGATACGCAGTATTTT. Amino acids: CASSESSGADTQYF.

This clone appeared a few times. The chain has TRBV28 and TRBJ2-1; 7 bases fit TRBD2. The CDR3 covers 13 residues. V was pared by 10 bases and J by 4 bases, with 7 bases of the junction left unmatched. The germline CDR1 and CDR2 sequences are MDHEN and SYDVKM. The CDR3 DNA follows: TGTGCCACCAGACTAGCAAGATACAATGAGCAGTTCTTC. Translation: CATRLARYNEQFF.

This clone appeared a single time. The CDR3 nucleotides read TGTGCCAGCAACCGGGACAGGGGGTACCACGAGCAGTACTTC. This encodes CASNRDRGYHEQYF. The chain couples TRBV2 to TRBJ2-7; 11 nucleotides line up with TRBD1. Trimming cost V 7 bases and J 5 bases; bases outside gene matches: 7. Germline V lookup: CDR1 SNHLY, CDR2 FYNNEI. There are 14 residues in the CDR3.

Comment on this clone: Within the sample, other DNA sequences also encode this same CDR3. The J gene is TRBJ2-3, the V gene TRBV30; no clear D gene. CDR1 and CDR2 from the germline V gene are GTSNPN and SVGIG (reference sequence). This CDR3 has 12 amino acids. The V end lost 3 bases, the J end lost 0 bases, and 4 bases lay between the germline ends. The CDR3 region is CAWSASTDTQYF. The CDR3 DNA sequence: TGTGCCTGGAGCGCTAGCACAGATACGCAGTATTTT. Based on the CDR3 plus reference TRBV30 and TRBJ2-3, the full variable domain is SQTIHQWPATLVQPVGSPLSLECTVEGTSNPNLYWYRQAAGRGLQLLFYSVGIGQISSEVPQNLSASRPQDRQFILSSKKLLLSDSGFYLCAWSASTDTQYFGPGTRLTVL.

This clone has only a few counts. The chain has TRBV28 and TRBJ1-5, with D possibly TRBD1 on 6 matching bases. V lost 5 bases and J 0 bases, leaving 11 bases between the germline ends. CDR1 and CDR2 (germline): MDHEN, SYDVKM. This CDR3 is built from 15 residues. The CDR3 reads CASSLPTGSNQPQHF. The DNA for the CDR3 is TGTGCCAGCAGTCTCCCGACAGGTAGCAATCAGCCCCAGCATTTT.

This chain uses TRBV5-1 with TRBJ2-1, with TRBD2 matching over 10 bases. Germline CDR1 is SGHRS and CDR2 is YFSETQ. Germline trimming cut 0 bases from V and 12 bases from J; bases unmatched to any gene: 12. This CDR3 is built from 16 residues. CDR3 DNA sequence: TGCGCCAGCAGCTTGGCCCCCACTAGCGGGGCCGATCGGCAGTTCTTC. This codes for CASSLAPTSGADRQFF.

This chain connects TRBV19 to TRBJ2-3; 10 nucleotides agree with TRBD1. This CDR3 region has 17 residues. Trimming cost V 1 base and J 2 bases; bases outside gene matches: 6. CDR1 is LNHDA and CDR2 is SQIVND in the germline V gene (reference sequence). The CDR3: CASSIAIGTGVTDTQYF. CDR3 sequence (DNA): TGTGCCAGTAGTATAGCTATCGGGACAGGGGTCACAGATACGCAGTATTTT. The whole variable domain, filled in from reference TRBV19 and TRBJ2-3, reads DGGITQSPKYLFRKEGQNVTLSCEQNLNHDAMYWYRQDPGQGLRLIYYSQIVNDFQKGDIAEGYSVSREKKESFPLTVTSAQKNPTAFYLCASSIAIGTGVTDTQYFGPGTRLTVL.

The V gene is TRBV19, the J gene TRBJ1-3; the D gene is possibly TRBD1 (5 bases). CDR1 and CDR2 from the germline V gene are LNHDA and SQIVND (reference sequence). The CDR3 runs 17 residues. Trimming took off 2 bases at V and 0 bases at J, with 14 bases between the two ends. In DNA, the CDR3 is TGTGCCAGTAGTATACCCGGGACGGCCAACTCTGGAAACACCATATATTTT. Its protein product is CASSIPGTANSGNTIYF.

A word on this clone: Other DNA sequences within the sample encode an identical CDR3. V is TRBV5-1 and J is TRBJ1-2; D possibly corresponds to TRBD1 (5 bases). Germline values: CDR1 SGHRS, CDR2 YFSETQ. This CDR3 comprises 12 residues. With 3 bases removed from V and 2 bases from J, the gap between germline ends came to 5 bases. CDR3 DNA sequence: TGCGCCAGCAGCTGGGGGAACTATGGCTACACCTTC. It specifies CASSWGNYGYTF.

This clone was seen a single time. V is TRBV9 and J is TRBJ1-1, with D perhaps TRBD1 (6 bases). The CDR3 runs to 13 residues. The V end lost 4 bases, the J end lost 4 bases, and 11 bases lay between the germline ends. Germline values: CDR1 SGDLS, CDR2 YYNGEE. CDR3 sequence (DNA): TGTGCCAGCAGCATCGACAGGACCACTGAAGCTTTCTTT. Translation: CASSIDRTTEAFF.

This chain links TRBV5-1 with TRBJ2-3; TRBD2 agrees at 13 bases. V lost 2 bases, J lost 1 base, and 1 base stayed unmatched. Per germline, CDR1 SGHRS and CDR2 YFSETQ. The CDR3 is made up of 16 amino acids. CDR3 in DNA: TGCGCCAGCAGCTTCGGACTAGCGGGAGGCACAGATACGCAGTATTTT. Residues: CASSFGLAGGTDTQYF.

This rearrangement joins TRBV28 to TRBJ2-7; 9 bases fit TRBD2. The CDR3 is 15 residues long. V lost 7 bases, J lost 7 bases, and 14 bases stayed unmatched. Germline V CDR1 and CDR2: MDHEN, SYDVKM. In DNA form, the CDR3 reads TGTGCCAGCAAGGGCCCGGGCCTAGCGGGAAATGAGCAGTACTTC. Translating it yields CASKGPGLAGNEQYF.

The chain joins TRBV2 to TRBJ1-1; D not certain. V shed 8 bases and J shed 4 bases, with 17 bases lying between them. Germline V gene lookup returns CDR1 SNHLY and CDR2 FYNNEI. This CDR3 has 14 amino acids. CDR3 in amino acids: CASRAGQESTEAFF. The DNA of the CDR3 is TGTGCCAGCCGCGCCGGGCAGGAGAGCACTGAAGCTTTCTTT.

The CDR3 nucleotides read TGCAGCGCGGGGCGTCCCGGCGGGGGCTTCGAGCAGTACTTC. Translated: CSAGRPGGGFEQYF. The chain has TRBV29-1 and TRBJ2-5, with D possibly matching TRBD2 (7 bases). Matching the DNA end better, TRBJ2-7 makes the J call doubtful. Germline CDR1 is SQVTM and CDR2 is ANQGSEA. The CDR3 spans 14 residues.

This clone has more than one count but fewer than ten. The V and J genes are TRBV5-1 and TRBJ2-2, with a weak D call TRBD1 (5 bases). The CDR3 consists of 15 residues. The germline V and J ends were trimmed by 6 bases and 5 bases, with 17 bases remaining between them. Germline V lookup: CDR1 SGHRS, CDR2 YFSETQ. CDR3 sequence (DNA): TGCGCCAGCAAAATTTTCAGGGCCGGAACCGGGGAGCTGTTTTTT. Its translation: CASKIFRAGTGELFF.

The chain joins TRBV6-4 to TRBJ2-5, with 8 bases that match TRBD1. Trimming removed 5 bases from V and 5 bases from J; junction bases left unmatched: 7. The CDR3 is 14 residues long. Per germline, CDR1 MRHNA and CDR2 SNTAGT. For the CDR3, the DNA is TGTGCCAGCAGTTGGGCAGGGGGCGCTGAGACCCAGTACTTC. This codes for CASSWAGGAETQYF.

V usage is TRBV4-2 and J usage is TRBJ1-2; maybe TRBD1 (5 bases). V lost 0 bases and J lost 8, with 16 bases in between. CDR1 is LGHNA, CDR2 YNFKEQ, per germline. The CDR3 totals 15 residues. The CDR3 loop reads CASSQDGGTVVGYTF. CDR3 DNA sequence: TGTGCCAGCAGCCAAGATGGAGGGACCGTGGTAGGCTACACCTTC.

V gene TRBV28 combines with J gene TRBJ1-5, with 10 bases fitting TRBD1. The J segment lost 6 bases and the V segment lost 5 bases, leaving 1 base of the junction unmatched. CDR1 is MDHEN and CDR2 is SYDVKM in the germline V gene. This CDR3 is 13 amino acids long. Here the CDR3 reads CASSGTGVQPQHF. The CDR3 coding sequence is TGTGCCAGCAGTGGGACAGGGGTTCAGCCCCAGCATTTT.

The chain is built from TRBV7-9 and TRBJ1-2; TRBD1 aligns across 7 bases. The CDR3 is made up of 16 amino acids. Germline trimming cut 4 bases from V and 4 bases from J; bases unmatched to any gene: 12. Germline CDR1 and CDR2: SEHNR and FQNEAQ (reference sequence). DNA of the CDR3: TGTGCCAGCAGCTCAATGTCGACAGGGAGCGGCTATGGCTACACCTTC. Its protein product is CASSSMSTGSGYGYTF.

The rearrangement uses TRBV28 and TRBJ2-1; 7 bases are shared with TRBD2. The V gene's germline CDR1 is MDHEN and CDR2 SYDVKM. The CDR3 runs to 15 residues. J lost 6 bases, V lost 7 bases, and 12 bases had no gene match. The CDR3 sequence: CASTNILGGVNEQFF. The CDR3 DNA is TGTGCCAGCACCAATATTTTGGGAGGGGTCAATGAGCAGTTCTTC.

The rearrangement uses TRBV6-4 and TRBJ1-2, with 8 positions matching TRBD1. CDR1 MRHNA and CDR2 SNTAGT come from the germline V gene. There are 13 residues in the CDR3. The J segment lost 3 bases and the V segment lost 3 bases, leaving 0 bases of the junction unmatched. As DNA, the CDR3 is TGTGCCAGCAGTGAACAGGGGGACTATGGCTACACCTTC. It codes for CASSEQGDYGYTF.

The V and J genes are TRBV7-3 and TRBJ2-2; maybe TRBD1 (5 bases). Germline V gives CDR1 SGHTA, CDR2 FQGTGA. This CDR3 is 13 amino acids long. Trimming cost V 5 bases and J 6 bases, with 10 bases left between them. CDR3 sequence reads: CASSLQQAGELFF. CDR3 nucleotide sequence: TGTGCCAGCAGCCTCCAACAGGCCGGGGAGCTGTTTTTT.

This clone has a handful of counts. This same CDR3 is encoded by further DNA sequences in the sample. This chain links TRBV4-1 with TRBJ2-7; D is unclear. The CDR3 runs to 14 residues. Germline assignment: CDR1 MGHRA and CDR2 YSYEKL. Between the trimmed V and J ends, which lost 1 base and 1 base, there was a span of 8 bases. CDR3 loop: CASSQAEVSYEQYF. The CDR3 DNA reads TGCGCCAGCAGCCAAGCTGAGGTTTCCTACGAGCAGTACTTC.